Presented here are 3 T cell receptor beta chains from one specimen sequenced in a study of cytomegalovirus exposure and HLA in healthy donors. Measured with immunoSEQ multiplex PCR; TCRdb has only the in-frame clones, and not every one. The sample holds approximately 88,000 clones, 80% to 85% seen once. Source material: PBMCs. These TCRs come from a woman between 18 and 29 years old in good health and CMV-seropositive.

J is TRBJ2-7 and V is TRBV28; 10 positions agree with TRBD1. This CDR3 is built from 17 residues. Germline-derived CDR1 and CDR2 are MDHEN and SYDVKM. V lost 1 base, J lost 5 bases, and 11 bases stayed unmatched. In DNA, the CDR3 is TGTGCCAGCAGTTTATCCGGAGACGACAGGGGGCGGAACGAGCAGTACTTC. Its translation: CASSLSGDDRGRNEQYF.

The count of this clone is one. The chain links TRBV5-1 to TRBJ2-7; 7 positions match TRBD2. V shed 0 bases, J shed 4 bases, and the junction held 7 bases outside the gene matches. Per the germline V gene, CDR1 is SGHRS and CDR2 is YFSETQ. The length of the CDR3 is 15 residues. CDR3 protein: CASSLDPGLQYEQYF. Written as DNA, the CDR3 is TGCGCCAGCAGCTTGGACCCGGGACTACAATACGAGCAGTACTTC.

The CDR3 sequence is CASSGTENNEQFF. The CDR3 region has the DNA TGTGCCAGCAGCGGGACTGAAAACAATGAGCAGTTCTTC. The chain is built from TRBV6-1 and TRBJ2-1, with TRBD2 as a possible D gene (6 bases). V shed 6 bases and J shed 5 bases, with 11 bases lying between them. CDR1 and CDR2 (germline): MNHNS, SASEGT. The CDR3 covers 13 residues.